One sample yielded the 8 T cell receptor beta chains listed below, sequenced in a study of blood T cells in healthy people across ages (dated by TCRdb to between 2014 and 2017). Receptors were amplified or captured by 5' RACE. This sample was sequenced with an Illumina HiSeq 2500. The second PCR ran for about 6 to 12 cycles and used a J-beta primer mix along with a sample-barcoded 5' primer. TCRdb cleaned the public reads at Q25 with fastp, built clones with MiXCR and kept in-frame beta chains. For every CDR3 protein sequence, its rows merge into one entry that carries the most common genes and DNA. Here the sample has 920,000 or so distinct CDR3 sequences; 40% to 50% occur a single time. The ten largest account for approximately 17% of the sample. The specimen sequenced was blood. These receptors were collected from a woman in her fifties or sixties in good health.

The V gene is TRBV9, the J gene TRBJ1-4; possibly TRBD1 for D (5 bases). This CDR3 is built from 14 residues. In germline, CDR1 is SGDLS, CDR2 YYNGEE. V gave up 2 bases and J gave up 3 bases, with 8 bases separating them. The CDR3 DNA reads as TGTGCCAGCAGCGTCAGGGCGGCTAATGAAAAACTGTTTTTT. This gives the protein CASSVRAANEKLFF. Supplemented by reference TRBV9 and TRBJ1-4, the full variable domain reads DSGVTQTPKHLITATGQRVTLRCSPRSGDLSVYWYQQSLDQGLQFLIQYYNGEERAKGNILERFSAQQFPDLHSELNLSSLELGDSALYFCASSVRAANEKLFFGSGTQLSVL.

This chain uses TRBV14 with TRBJ2-7; 8 nucleotides align to TRBD2. V lost 4 bases to trimming and J lost 4 bases; unmatched junction nucleotides: 6. The CDR3 runs 14 residues. Germline CDR1 SGHDN, CDR2 FVKESK. The chain's CDR3 is CASSRLTGGYEQYF. Here the CDR3 DNA reads TGTGCCAGCAGCCGCTTAACGGGGGGGTACGAGCAGTACTTC.

Comment on this clonotype: A much larger clone lies a single base off, so this may be a read error. The chain has TRBV12-3 or TRBV12-4 and TRBJ2-5, with 7 bases identical to TRBD1. The CDR3 spans 17 residues. The CDR3 bases are TGTGCCAACAGTACCGGGACAGCGCCAGAAAGGAAAGAGACCCAGTACTTC. Its protein product is CANSTGTAPERKETQYF.

Notes on this clonotype: Its ends do not fully match the called genes, so a read error is possible. J is TRBJ2-5 and V is TRBV9; 8 bases line up with TRBD2. From germline, CDR1 is SGDLS and CDR2 YYNGEE. This CDR3 has 15 residues. For the CDR3, the DNA is TGTGCCAGCAACGTAGGGGGACTAGTTTCTGAGACCCAGTACTTC. Translated: CASNVGGLVSETQYF.

The genes are TRBV20-1 and TRBJ2-1, with 10 bases aligning to TRBD2. The germline CDR1 and CDR2 sequences are DFQATT and SNEGSKA (reference sequence). The CDR3 sequence is 15 residues long. V lost 2 bases, J lost 5 bases, and 6 bases stayed unmatched. CDR3 in amino acids: CSARSGTSVNNEQFF. CDR3 bases: TGCAGTGCTAGAAGCGGGACTAGCGTCAACAATGAGCAGTTCTTC.

Concerning this clonotype itself: Its ends do not fully match the called genes, so a read error is possible. This chain links TRBV25-1 with TRBJ2-7, with D hard to call. This CDR3 contains 14 residues. Germline V gene data show CDR1 as MGHDK and CDR2 as SYGVNS. The CDR3 DNA reads TGTACCAGCAGTGAAGGAAGTTTTTCCTACGAGCAGTACTTC. This codes for CTSSEGSFSYEQYF.

The gene calls are TRBV5-1 and TRBJ2-1, with D tentatively TRBD2 (5 bases). The V gene's germline CDR1 is SGHRS and CDR2 YFSETQ. This CDR3 is 11 amino acids long. V gave up 0 bases and J gave up 12 bases, with 7 bases separating them. The CDR3 protein is CASSLAEGQFF. The CDR3 DNA follows: TGCGCCAGCAGCTTGGCCGAGGGGCAGTTCTTC.

V gene TRBV9 combines with J gene TRBJ2-5; no clear D gene. Germline-derived CDR1 and CDR2 are SGDLS and YYNGEE. The V and J ends lost 1 base and 1 base respectively, with 14 bases between them. The CDR3 sequence is 16 residues long. The CDR3 region is CASSVLSQTFQETQYF. CDR3 sequence (DNA): TGTGCCAGCAGCGTATTGTCTCAGACCTTCCAAGAGACCCAGTACTTC.